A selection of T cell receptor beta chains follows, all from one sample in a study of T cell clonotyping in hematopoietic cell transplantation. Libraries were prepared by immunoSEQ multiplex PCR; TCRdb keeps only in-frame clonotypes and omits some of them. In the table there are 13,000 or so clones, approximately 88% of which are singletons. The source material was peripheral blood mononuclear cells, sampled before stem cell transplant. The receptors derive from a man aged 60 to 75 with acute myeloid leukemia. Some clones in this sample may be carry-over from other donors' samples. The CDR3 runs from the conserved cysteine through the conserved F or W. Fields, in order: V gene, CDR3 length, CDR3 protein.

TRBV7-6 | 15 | CASRPLAGGRDTQYF
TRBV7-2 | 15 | CASSGDRARVYEQYF
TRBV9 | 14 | CASSVLQENTEAFF
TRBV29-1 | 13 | CSAVRGTDYGYTF
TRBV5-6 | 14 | CASSLGRINSPLHF
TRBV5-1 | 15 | CASSLYGGRTDTQYF
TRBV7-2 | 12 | CASSPERGIYTF
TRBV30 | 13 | CAWRGGVGQPQHF
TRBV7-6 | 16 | CASSLAGGEGLNEQYF
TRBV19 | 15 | CASSIERQGGNTIYF
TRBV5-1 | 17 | CASSLASGGPDTYEQYF
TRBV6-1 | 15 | CASISRDLGNQPQHF
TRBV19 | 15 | CASSPEPGGNQPQHF
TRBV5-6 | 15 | CASRLRDRSGYGYTF
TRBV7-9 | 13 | CASRRGQENIQYF
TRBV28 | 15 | CASTPLRFTNTEAFF
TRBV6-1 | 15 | CASSEGTDLFYEQYF
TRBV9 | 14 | CASSASGTGPEQYF
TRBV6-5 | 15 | CASSYLTGANSPLHF
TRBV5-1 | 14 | CASSADSSLYEQYF